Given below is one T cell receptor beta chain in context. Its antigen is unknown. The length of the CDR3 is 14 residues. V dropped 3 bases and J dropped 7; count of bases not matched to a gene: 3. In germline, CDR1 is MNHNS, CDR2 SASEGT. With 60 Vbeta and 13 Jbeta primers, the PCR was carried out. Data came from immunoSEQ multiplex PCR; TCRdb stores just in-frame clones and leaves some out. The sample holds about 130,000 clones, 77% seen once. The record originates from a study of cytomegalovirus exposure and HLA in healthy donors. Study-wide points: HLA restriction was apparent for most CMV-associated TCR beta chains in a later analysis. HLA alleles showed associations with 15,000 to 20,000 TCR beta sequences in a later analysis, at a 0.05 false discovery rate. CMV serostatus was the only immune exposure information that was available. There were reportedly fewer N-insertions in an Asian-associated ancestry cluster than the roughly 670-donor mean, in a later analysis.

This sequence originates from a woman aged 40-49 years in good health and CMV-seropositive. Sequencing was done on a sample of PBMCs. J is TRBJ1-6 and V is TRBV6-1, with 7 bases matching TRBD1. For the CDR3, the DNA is TGTGCCAGCAGTGAGGAGACAGGGAATTCACCCCTCCACTTT. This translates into CASSEETGNSPLHF.